This T cell receptor beta chain was captured in a study of T cell changes during pregnancy in multiple sclerosis. The method was immunoSEQ multiplex PCR; TCRdb's version includes in-frame clones alone and lacks a portion of them. The sample gives about 45,000 clones, around 90% of which show up once; approximately 1.3% is in the top ten. Trimming removed 2 bases from V and 0 bases from J, with 13 bases in between. Germline loops: CDR1 WSHSY, CDR2 SAAADI. CDR3 size: 17 residues. The clonotype originates from a female donor with multiple sclerosis, enrolled in a pregnancy study. The rearrangement uses TRBV10-2 and TRBJ1-4; D remains ambiguous. The sequencing sample was made of PBMCs (not recorded whether the cells were cultured). CDR3 residues: CASSEPSRPATNEKLFF. The CDR3 DNA sequence: TGCGCCAGCAGTGAGCCCTCTAGACCGGCAACTAATGAAAAACTGTTTTTT.